The clone carrying this TCR beta chain has more than one count but fewer than ten. The entry originates in a study of OX40 agonist ivuxolimab in advanced cancers. Some clones are missing from TCRdb's copy, which holds only in-frame ones; the method was immunoSEQ multiplex PCR. Among around 77,000 clones, approximately 92% were seen once, and the ten largest hold 0.94%. The CDR3 contains 15 residues. V lost 3 bases and J lost 8, with 18 bases in between. CDR1 is SGDLS, CDR2 YYNGEE, per germline. The receptor was derived from an adult with an advanced solid tumor such as melanoma, head and neck, liver or kidney cancer. The chain recombines TRBV9 with TRBJ2-1; perhaps D is TRBD1 or TRBD2 (6 bases each). The specimen comprised CD4+ or CD8+ T cells sorted from blood, sampled in a trial of the OX40 agonist ivuxolimab. The CDR3 region has the DNA TGTGCCAGCAGCGGTTATACCGGGGGCGAGGATGAGCAGTTCTTC. This encodes CASSGYTGGEDEQFF.